What follows are 28 T cell receptor beta chains derived from one specimen sequenced in a study of cytomegalovirus exposure and HLA in healthy donors. In the PCR, 60 Vbeta and 13 Jbeta primers were used. This table comes from immunoSEQ multiplex PCR, and its TCRdb copy is limited to in-frame clones, with some not included. The sample includes about 69,000 clones, 76% of them seen just once. The sequenced sample was PBMCs. These receptors originate from a man younger than 30 in good health and CMV-seronegative.

This chain uses TRBV5-6 with TRBJ2-3; TRBD2 agrees at 13 bases. The CDR3 is made up of 17 amino acids. The trim removed 4 bases at V and 1 base at J, leaving 6 bases unmatched. The germline gives CDR1 SGHDT, CDR2 YYEEEE. CDR3 DNA sequence: TGTGCCAGCAGCGTCACTAGCGGGGGGGTCCGCACAGATACGCAGTATTTT. Translated: CASSVTSGGVRTDTQYF.

The chain has TRBV6-1 and TRBJ2-1; TRBD2 aligns across 9 bases. The CDR3 extends over 15 amino acids. CDR1 and CDR2 from the germline V gene are MNHNS and SASEGT. Trimming removed 10 bases from V and 5 bases from J; junction bases left unmatched: 12. Written as DNA, the CDR3 is TGTGCCACCCGCGGGGGGGCCTTGCGGAACAATGAGCAGTTCTTC. This gives the protein CATRGGALRNNEQFF.

The V call is TRBV6-6, the J call TRBJ2-1, with D perhaps matching TRBD1 (6 bases). Germline V lookup: CDR1 MNHNY, CDR2 SVGAGI (reference sequence). The CDR3 has 16 residues. Trimming shortened V by 4 bases and J by 2 bases, and 15 bases separated the two germline ends. DNA of the CDR3: TGTGCCAGCAGTTCGCGACAGGAACTGACCTACAATGAGCAGTTCTTC. Its translation: CASSSRQELTYNEQFF.

The rearrangement links TRBV10-3 to TRBJ1-5; D unresolved. With 4 bases removed from V and 5 bases from J, the gap between germline ends came to 9 bases. The germline gives CDR1 ENHRY, CDR2 SYGVKD. This CDR3 is built from 13 residues. CDR3 in amino acids: CAISAVQDQPQHF. The CDR3, as DNA: TGTGCCATCAGTGCCGTCCAGGATCAGCCCCAGCATTTT.

The chain couples TRBV14 to TRBJ1-1; maybe TRBD1 (6 bases). CDR3 length equals 14 residues. Germline values: CDR1 SGHDN, CDR2 FVKESK. V was cut by 1 base and J by 7 bases, with 13 bases left in between. Here the CDR3 DNA reads TGTGCCAGCAGCCAAGGTCAGGGGATCAGTGAAGCTTTCTTT. Translating gives CASSQGQGISEAFF. The full variable domain, its missing parts supplied by reference TRBV14 and TRBJ1-1, is EAGVTQFPSHSVIEKGQTVTLRCDPISGHDNLYWYRRVMGKEIKFLLHFVKESKQDESGMPNNRFLAERTGGTYSTLKVQPAELEDSGVYFCASSQGQGISEAFFGQGTRLTVV.

This sequence joins TRBV28 and TRBJ2-2, with 8 bases that match TRBD1. Per the germline V gene, CDR1 is MDHEN and CDR2 is SYDVKM. There are 14 residues in the CDR3. V was clipped by 10 bases and J by 4 bases; unmatched bases: 8. The CDR3 DNA sequence: TGTGCCACCCGGGACAGGATAATCACCGGGGAGCTGTTTTTT. It yields the protein CATRDRIITGELFF.

This clone was seen a handful of times. The V and J genes are TRBV7-9 and TRBJ2-7; 8 bases fit TRBD1. Germline V lookup: CDR1 SEHNR, CDR2 FQNEAQ (reference sequence). This CDR3 comprises 16 residues. The V segment lost 0 bases and the J segment 1 base; nucleotides outside the gene matches: 5. The CDR3 reads CASSLARDRTSYEQYF. CDR3 nucleotide sequence: TGTGCCAGCAGCTTAGCCCGGGACAGGACGTCCTACGAGCAGTACTTC.

The table lists this clone with a few counts. V and J are TRBV19 and TRBJ1-1, with a possible D match to TRBD1 (5 bases). The V and J ends lost 9 bases and 1 base respectively, with 27 bases between them. This CDR3 spans 18 amino acids. The germline gives CDR1 LNHDA, CDR2 SQIVND (reference sequence). The CDR3 loop reads CASKDVLVAGHSNTEAFF. As DNA, the CDR3 is TGTGCCAGCAAGGACGTCCTCGTGGCAGGACACTCGAACACTGAAGCTTTCTTT.

This chain joins TRBV7-2 and TRBJ1-5; weak D call: TRBD1 (5 bases). V lost 2 bases and J lost 7, with 12 bases in between. There are 14 residues in the CDR3. Germline V lookup: CDR1 SGHTA, CDR2 FQGNSA. CDR3 bases: TGTGCCAGCAGCTTACTTTCAGGGAACCAGCCCCAGCATTTT. Translated, it gives CASSLLSGNQPQHF.

V gene TRBV6-6 combines with J gene TRBJ1-6; tentative D call: TRBD1 (5 bases). The CDR3 is made up of 14 amino acids. The germline V gene has CDR1 MNHNY and CDR2 SVGAGI (reference sequence). Trimming took 6 bases from V and 6 from J, leaving 12 bases between them. In DNA, the CDR3 is TGTGCCAGCAGCCCGCAGGGTCGTAATTCACCCCTCCACTTT. This encodes CASSPQGRNSPLHF.

This clone was detected only a few times. The chain joins TRBV6-5 to TRBJ1-1, with TRBD1 as a possible D gene (5 bases). Germline V lookup: CDR1 MNHEY, CDR2 SVGAGI. Trimming removed 2 bases at V and 0 bases at J, with 13 bases between. This CDR3 contains 16 residues. The CDR3 nucleotides read TGTGCCAGCAGTTACCCGGAAGGGGTGCTGAACACTGAAGCTTTCTTT. Encoded protein: CASSYPEGVLNTEAFF.

The genes are TRBV28 and TRBJ2-5, with 10 bases matching TRBD1. The CDR3 contains 14 residues. CDR1 MDHEN and CDR2 SYDVKM come from the germline V gene. After removal of 7 bases from V and 5 bases from J, the junction contained 7 bases not matched to a gene. CDR3 DNA: TGTGCCAGCAATCCGACAGGGGGCCTGGAGACCCAGTACTTC. It encodes CASNPTGGLETQYF.

This sequence joins TRBV7-6 and TRBJ2-1; 10 bases fit TRBD2. V lost 5 bases and J lost 5; bases outside the gene matches: 9. In germline, CDR1 is SGHVS, CDR2 FNYEAQ. This CDR3 is built from 16 residues. CDR3 region: CASSPTPSGGNNEQFF. The CDR3 coding sequence is TGTGCCAGCAGCCCGACCCCTAGCGGGGGAAACAATGAGCAGTTCTTC.

V usage is TRBV6-1 and J usage is TRBJ1-5; 10 bases match TRBD1. Germline CDR1 MNHNS, CDR2 SASEGT. V shed 6 bases, J shed 6 bases, and the junction held 8 bases outside the gene matches. The CDR3 extends over 15 amino acids. The CDR3 region has the DNA TGTGCCAGCAGAAGACAGGGGGCGCAGGGTCAGCCCCAGCATTTT. Protein product: CASRRQGAQGQPQHF.

The chain combines TRBV11-3 with TRBJ1-6, with 8 bases lining up with TRBD1. The CDR3 runs 14 residues. Germline CDR1 SGHNT, CDR2 YENEEA. V lost 5 bases, J lost 5 bases, and 2 bases stayed unmatched. The CDR3 region has the DNA TGTGCCAGCAGCGCAGGGGGCGATAATTCACCCCTCCACTTT. Translating gives CASSAGGDNSPLHF. The whole variable domain, remainder taken from reference TRBV11-3 and TRBJ1-6, is EAGVVQSPRYKIIEKKQPVAFWCNPISGHNTLYWYLQNLGQGPELLIRYENEEAVDDSQLPKDRFSAERLKGVDSTLKIQPAELGDSAVYLCASSAGGDNSPLHFGNGTRLTVT.

The V and J genes are TRBV6-5 and TRBJ1-4; 7 bases map to TRBD1. The CDR3 runs to 12 residues. Trimming removed 6 bases from V and 6 bases from J; junction bases left unmatched: 1. Germline lookup yields CDR1 MNHEY and CDR2 SVGAGI. CDR3 residues: CASSRGDEKLFF. The CDR3 coding sequence is TGTGCCAGCAGCAGGGGGGATGAAAAACTGTTTTTT.

This chain uses TRBV28 with TRBJ2-5, with 7 bases identical to TRBD2. Trimming at V came to 3 bases and at J to 0 bases, leaving 4 bases not matched to a gene. The CDR3 has 15 amino acids. From germline, CDR1 is MDHEN and CDR2 SYDVKM. The CDR3 DNA reads TGTGCCAGCAGTTTGTTGCGGGGGAACCAAGAGACCCAGTACTTC. This translates into CASSLLRGNQETQYF.

The V and J genes are TRBV7-2 and TRBJ2-1; the D gene is possibly TRBD2 (5 bases). Germline V gives CDR1 SGHTA, CDR2 FQGNSA. The CDR3 consists of 14 residues. V shed 1 base and J shed 10 bases, with 14 bases lying between them. The CDR3 nucleotides are TGTGCCAGCAGCTTAGTGACGGGAACCGAAGAGCAGTTCTTC. Its translation: CASSLVTGTEEQFF.

This clone was counted once. V usage is TRBV7-2 and J usage is TRBJ2-7; 7 bases fit TRBD1. Germline-derived CDR1 and CDR2 are SGHTA and FQGNSA. Unmatched junction bases numbered 17, after V lost 5 bases and J lost 13 bases. The CDR3 consists of 14 residues. The CDR3 sequence is CASSKLGQAEIIYF. CDR3 bases: TGTGCCAGCAGCAAACTCGGACAGGCAGAGATAATATACTTC.

The chain carries TRBV6-5 and TRBJ2-3; D ambiguous. The germline V and J ends were trimmed by 3 bases and 1 base, with 5 bases remaining between them. This CDR3 region has 13 residues. CDR1 is MNHEY, CDR2 SVGAGI, per germline. CDR3 sequence (DNA): TGTGCCAGCAGTTATCCCGGCACAGATACGCAGTATTTT. It is translated as CASSYPGTDTQYF.

This clone was picked up one time. The V call is TRBV11-3, the J call TRBJ2-5; weak D call: TRBD2 (6 bases). CDR1 and CDR2 (germline): SGHNT, YENEEA. The V gene lost 4 bases and the J gene lost 5 bases, with 11 bases spanning the gap. The CDR3 runs to 13 residues. CDR3 loop: CASSSTRAETQYF. As DNA, the CDR3 is TGTGCCAGCAGCTCGACTAGGGCGGAGACCCAGTACTTC.

This chain joins TRBV19 and TRBJ1-2, with TRBD1 as a possible D gene (6 bases). The CDR3 runs 15 residues. V was cut by 6 bases and J by 4 bases, with 18 bases left in between. Per the germline V gene, CDR1 is LNHDA and CDR2 is SQIVND (reference sequence). The CDR3 loop is CASSGGGGLGYGYTF. CDR3 sequence (DNA): TGTGCCAGTAGCGGAGGGGGGGGCCTCGGCTATGGCTACACCTTC. Full variable domain (rest looked up from reference TRBV19 and TRBJ1-2): DGGITQSPKYLFRKEGQNVTLSCEQNLNHDAMYWYRQDPGQGLRLIYYSQIVNDFQKGDIAEGYSVSREKKESFPLTVTSAQKNPTAFYLCASSGGGGLGYGYTFGSGTRLTVV.

J is TRBJ1-5 and V is TRBV10-2; 8 bases are shared with TRBD1. CDR3 length: 14 residues. Germline V gene lookup returns CDR1 WSHSY and CDR2 SAAADI. V trimming: 6 bases; J trimming: 3 bases; junction bases outside the gene matches: 4. The CDR3 DNA sequence: TGCGCCAGCAGGGACAGGGCTGACAATCAGCCCCAGCATTTT. Encoded protein: CASRDRADNQPQHF.

This chain links TRBV5-1 with TRBJ1-4, with a possible D match to TRBD1 (5 bases). V lost 2 bases and J 1 base, leaving 9 bases between the germline ends. The V gene's germline CDR1 is SGHRS and CDR2 YFSETQ. The CDR3 has 15 amino acids. CDR3 coding DNA: TGCGCCAGCAGCTTCCTTGACAGAACTAATGAAAAACTGTTTTTT. The encoded protein is CASSFLDRTNEKLFF.

This clone was counted between two and nine times. The chain links TRBV5-1 to TRBJ2-3; TRBD1 agrees at 10 bases. The length of the CDR3 is 13 residues. Germline V gene data show CDR1 as SGHRS and CDR2 as YFSETQ. With 7 bases clipped from V and 3 bases from J, the junction kept 2 bases outside the gene matches. CDR3 sequence reads: CASRQGATDTQYF. In DNA form, the CDR3 reads TGCGCCAGCCGACAGGGGGCAACAGATACGCAGTATTTT.

The V call is TRBV28, the J call TRBJ2-5, with TRBD2 matching over 7 bases. V was clipped by 4 bases and J by 2 bases; unmatched bases: 1. The CDR3 runs 13 residues. The germline CDR1 and CDR2 sequences are MDHEN and SYDVKM. The CDR3 is CASSSAGQETQYF. CDR3 bases: TGTGCCAGCAGTTCAGCGGGGCAAGAGACCCAGTACTTC.

This clone was detected only a few times. The gene calls are TRBV7-9 and TRBJ1-5; possibly TRBD1 for D (5 bases). V gave up 3 bases and J gave up 0 bases, with 9 bases separating them. CDR1 and CDR2 from the germline V gene are SEHNR and FQNEAQ (reference sequence). CDR3 length equals 15 residues. The CDR3 nucleotides read TGTGCCAGCAGCTTGGAGGGACTTAGCAATCAGCCCCAGCATTTT. Its translation is CASSLEGLSNQPQHF.

This chain joins TRBV19 and TRBJ1-6, with D perhaps TRBD1 (6 bases). Trimming stripped 2 bases from V and 6 bases from J, with 11 bases between. This CDR3 is 15 amino acids long. Germline CDR1 reads LNHDA; CDR2 reads SQIVND (reference sequence). The CDR3 here is CASSISTGLNSPLHF. The DNA for the CDR3 is TGTGCCAGTAGTATATCCACAGGGCTTAATTCACCCCTCCACTTT.